A selection of T cell receptor beta chains follows, all from one sample in a study of cytomegalovirus exposure and HLA in healthy donors. Repertoires were generated with immunoSEQ multiplex PCR, while TCRdb's copy carries only in-frame clones and drops some. This table has tens of thousands of clones, about 70% appearing once. Sequencing was performed on PBMCs. All receptors come from a man aged 25 to 45 in good health and CMV-seronegative. The CDR3 runs from the conserved cysteine through the conserved F or W. A D gene is named only where the DNA matches it firmly. Size is stated for part of the rows, as once, few or many counts, or as a class when the clone is expanded.

J gene,clone size,D gene,V gene,CDR3 protein,CDR3 DNA
TRBJ1-1,-,TRBD1,TRBV29-1,CSVEGQPNTEAFF,TGCAGCGTTGAGGGACAGCCGAACACTGAAGCTTTCTTT
TRBJ2-7,-,-,TRBV14,CASSQEIGSYEQYF,TGTGCCAGCAGCCAAGAGATCGGCTCCTACGAGCAGTACTTC
TRBJ2-7,-,TRBD2,TRBV9,CASSPFSGSGISYEQYF,TGTGCCAGCAGCCCGTTTTCGGGTAGCGGGATTTCCTACGAGCAGTACTTC
TRBJ2-3,-,-,TRBV4-2,CASSQAAGAEDTQYF,TGTGCCAGCAGCCAAGCGGCGGGGGCGGAAGATACGCAGTATTTT
TRBJ1-1,-,-,TRBV7-8,CASSLGGRANTEAFF,TGTGCCAGCAGCTTAGGAGGCAGGGCGAACACTGAAGCTTTCTTT
TRBJ2-5,-,-,TRBV7-6,CASRSPGQETQYF,TGTGCCAGCAGAAGTCCGGGTCAAGAGACCCAGTACTTC
TRBJ1-1,-,-,TRBV10-3,CAISESVGGRRTEAFF,TGTGCCATCAGTGAGTCGGTCGGGGGAAGGCGCACTGAAGCTTTCTTT
TRBJ2-5,-,-,TRBV12-5,CASGPPGEETQYF,TGTGCTAGTGGTCCCCCGGGGGAAGAGACCCAGTACTTC
TRBJ1-4,-,-,TRBV5-1,CASSLNVAGTNEKLFF,TGCGCCAGCAGCTTGAATGTGGCAGGGACTAATGAAAAACTGTTTTTT
TRBJ2-3,-,-,TRBV25-1,CASSDTSTDTQYF,TGTGCCAGCAGTGACACAAGCACAGATACGCAGTATTTT
TRBJ2-1,-,-,TRBV29-1,CSVLRDWAYIF,TGCAGCGTTCTCAGGGATTGGGCTTATATCTTC
TRBJ1-1,-,-,TRBV19,CASRGGNTEAFF,TGTGCCAGTAGGGGGGGAAACACTGAAGCTTTCTTT
TRBJ2-2,-,-,TRBV7-2,CASSPRGVQVAGELFF,TGTGCCAGCAGCCCCCGGGGAGTGCAGGTCGCCGGGGAGCTGTTTTTT
TRBJ1-5,-,TRBD1,TRBV7-9,CASSAGQGSQPQHF,TGTGCCAGCAGCGCCGGACAGGGAAGTCAGCCCCAGCATTTT
TRBJ1-4,-,-,TRBV6-6,CASSFQLSEKLFF,TGTGCCAGCAGCTTTCAGCTTAGCGAAAAACTGTTTTTT
TRBJ2-2,few,-,TRBV6-5,CASSYEQGGTGELFF,TGTGCCAGCAGTTACGAACAGGGGGGGACCGGGGAGCTGTTTTTT
TRBJ2-5,-,TRBD2,TRBV5-1,CASSLETSGRGETQYF,TGCGCCAGCAGCTTGGAGACTAGCGGGAGGGGGGAGACCCAGTACTTC
TRBJ2-2,once,-,TRBV6-6,CASSYSKTLMAGELFF,TGTGCCAGCAGTTACTCGAAGACTTTAATGGCCGGGGAGCTGTTTTTT
TRBJ2-5,-,TRBD2,TRBV27,CASGLAGEETQYF,TGTGCCAGCGGTCTAGCGGGGGAGGAGACCCAGTACTTC
TRBJ1-1,-,-,TRBV10-3,CAISEGEVTEAFF,TGTGCCATCAGTGAAGGGGAGGTAACTGAAGCTTTCTTT
TRBJ2-2,-,-,TRBV4-1,CASSPIPLQGGSGELFF,TGCGCCAGCAGCCCCATACCTTTACAGGGTGGGTCCGGGGAGCTGTTTTTT
TRBJ1-1,-,TRBD1,TRBV9,CASTERDRLNTEAFF,TGTGCCAGCACCGAACGGGACAGGTTGAACACTGAAGCTTTCTTT